This TCR beta chain was documented in a study of T cell responses to AZD1222 COVID-19 vaccine. Study outcomes and limitations: Unmutated variant regions are reportedly targeted by nearly half of spike-specific TCRs. The donor cohort was predominantly white British with a female majority, and clonal diversity may have been underestimated. At baseline, just five or six AZD1222 recipients tested seropositive.

A remark on this clone: Its target is unknown.

This CDR3 has 17 amino acids. After removal of 5 bases from V and 3 bases from J, the junction contained 10 bases not matched to a gene. Profiling relied on immunoSEQ multiplex PCR, and the TCRdb table lists in-frame clones only, not all of them. The sample carries over 85,000 clones, roughly 90% recorded once. V usage is TRBV5-3 and J usage is TRBJ1-4; 10 bases fit TRBD1. TRBV5-3 is flagged as an ORF with uncertain function. The origin of this receptor is an adult who received the AZD1222 COVID-19 vaccine. The sample was peripheral blood, taken 28 days after the second AZD1222 dose. CDR3 residues: CARRRDRGEGANEKLFF. CDR3 DNA: TGTGCCAGAAGAAGGGACAGGGGAGAAGGTGCTAATGAAAAACTGTTTTTT.